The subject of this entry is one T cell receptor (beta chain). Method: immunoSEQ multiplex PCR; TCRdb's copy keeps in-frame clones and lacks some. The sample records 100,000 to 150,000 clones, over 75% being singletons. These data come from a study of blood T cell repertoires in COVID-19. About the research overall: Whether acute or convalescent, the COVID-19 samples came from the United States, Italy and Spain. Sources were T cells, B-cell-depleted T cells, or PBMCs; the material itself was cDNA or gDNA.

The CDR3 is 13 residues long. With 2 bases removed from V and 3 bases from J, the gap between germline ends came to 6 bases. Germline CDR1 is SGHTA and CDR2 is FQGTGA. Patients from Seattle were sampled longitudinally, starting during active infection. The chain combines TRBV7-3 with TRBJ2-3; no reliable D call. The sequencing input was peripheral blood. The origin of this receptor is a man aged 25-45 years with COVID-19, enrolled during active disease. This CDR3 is CASSLSGTDTQYF. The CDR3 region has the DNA TGTGCCAGCAGCTTATCAGGAACAGATACGCAGTATTTT.